These T cell receptor beta chains were read from a single sample in a study of neoadjuvant nivolumab and ipilimumab in lung cancer. Only in-frame clones appear in the TCRdb table, and some are missing; sequencing was by immunoSEQ multiplex PCR. This sample has roughly 39,000 clones, with about 91% found just once. Sequencing used peripheral blood, obtained before neoadjuvant nivolumab, alone or with ipilimumab. The receptors were sampled from an adult with non-small cell lung cancer. Both conserved end residues are part of each CDR3.

TRBV6-5	CASRTPGPNYEQYF
TRBV7-2	CASSFQTSGGDNEQFF
TRBV9	CASSTLQGHGNTIYF
TRBV28	CASSLGQGTTYEQYF
TRBV6-4	CASSDSPTGGYGYTF
TRBV10-3	CAISERTDRGGTEAFF
TRBV6-6	CASSHKGRERRGEQYF
TRBV4-3	CASSQDSLAGYEQYF
TRBV4-1	CASSRGTGMDEQYF
TRBV18	CASSPPGTQETQYF
TRBV7-9	CASSVAQIINEKLFF
TRBV11-3	CASSLQGFTDTQYF
TRBV25-1	CASSPRDRDTGELFF
TRBV18	CASSDPGGRGEKLFF
TRBV2	CASGGTSRPDTQYF
TRBV5-1	CASSFPEVDTDTQYF
TRBV11-2	CASSLGSQSYEQYF
TRBV14	CASSPFPRTSAYEQYF
TRBV2	CASRQTGLDEQYF
TRBV11-2	CASSKGTSGVNEQFF
TRBV7-2	CASSDLTGYEQYF
TRBV9	CASSSGGEQYF
TRBV5-6	CASKGGMDTQYF
TRBV30	CAWSVRDGNYGYTF
TRBV6-5	CASSYAGIPTDTQYF
TRBV7-3	CASSLFGANVLTF
TRBV5-1	CASSLAPGLAGVSYEQFF
TRBV6-5	CASRRTGGADTQYF
TRBV25-1	CASSVRTGQFGEQYF
TRBV18	CASSPPSEMNTEAFF
TRBV4-2	CASSQDQGTGDNEQFF
TRBV5-1	CASRLAGNTGELFF
TRBV5-1	CASSPGQSLKEQYF
TRBV5-1	CASTNPGAGLKEQYF
TRBV7-2	CASSPVPRAKNIQYF
TRBV4-1	CASSQDPSTTSGSTDTQYF
TRBV11-3	CASSPISGEGLFF
TRBV27	CASRFTGGDGYTF
TRBV29-1	CSGAGLASEAFF
TRBV10-1	CASSESVAGGPDEQFF
TRBV7-6	CASRAGYMNTEAFF
TRBV5-4	CASSSGLDQETQYF
TRBV14	CASSQDNSGANVLTF
TRBV19	CASSSGTGGYNEQFF
TRBV2	CAIKGRDSPSNEQFF
TRBV30	CAWSVLTAGETQYF
TRBV7-3	CASSTLVGGSYEQYF
TRBV5-6	CASSGGTGVSEETQYF
TRBV10-3	CATQTSGTYEQYF
TRBV18	CASSPLPGNQPQHF
TRBV29-1	CSVEGPPYEQYF
TRBV2	CASTRDTGTDTQYF
TRBV4-3	CASSQGWRDRADTQYF